This passage covers 20 T cell receptor beta chains from one sample sequenced in a study of blood T cells in healthy people across ages. Next came a second PCR, run for roughly 7 to 12 cycles, which used a sample-barcoded 5' primer along with a J-beta primer mix. TCRdb fed the 5' RACE reads into MiXCR, producing one record per CDR3 protein. The data contain about 670,000 distinct CDR3 sequences, 52% of them singletons. Sequencing was carried out using blood. The receptors shown here come from a woman over 75 in good health.

CDR3 residues: CASSSQHRNQPQHF. CDR3 coding DNA: TGTGCCAGCAGTTCACAACACCGTAATCAGCCCCAGCATTTT. V gene TRBV27 combines with J gene TRBJ1-5; D not resolved. The germline CDR1 and CDR2 sequences are MNHEY and SMNVEV (reference sequence). V was clipped by 4 bases and J by 4 bases, with 11 bases between them. The CDR3 sequence is 14 residues long.

This clonotype was detected a few times. A much larger clone is a single base away; this may be a read error. J is TRBJ2-7 and V is TRBV12-3 or TRBV12-4; possible D gene TRBD1, 6 bases. V dropped 6 bases and J dropped 7 bases, with 22 bases sitting between them. CDR3 length equals 15 residues. CDR3 sequence reads: CASSQQGFSYNEQYF. The CDR3 DNA is TGTGCCAGCAGCCAACAGGGATTCTCCTACAATGAGCAGTACTTC.

At least ten counts were recorded for this clonotype. This chain links TRBV3-1 with TRBJ2-7; 7 bases match TRBD1. CDR1 LGHDT and CDR2 YNNKEL come from the germline V gene (reference sequence). V lost 4 bases and J lost 0; bases outside the gene matches: 6. CDR3 size: 15 residues. CDR3 DNA: TGTGCCAGCAGCCCGTTGGACAGGAGCTCCTACGAGCAGTACTTC. As protein: CASSPLDRSSYEQYF.

The chain employs TRBV12-3 or TRBV12-4 and TRBJ1-5, with 11 bases that match TRBD1. V lost 6 bases, J lost 4 bases, and 5 bases stayed unmatched. This CDR3 has 15 amino acids. Here the CDR3 reads CASSTGTGGNQPQHF. As DNA, the CDR3 is TGTGCCAGCAGCACCGGGACAGGGGGGAATCAGCCCCAGCATTTT.

This clonotype was seen at least ten times. The chain combines TRBV7-2 with TRBJ2-3, with 13 nucleotides matching TRBD2. Germline V gene data show CDR1 as SGHTA and CDR2 as FQGNSA. The CDR3 has 17 amino acids. With 5 bases clipped from V and 4 bases from J, the junction kept 9 bases outside the gene matches. CDR3 in amino acids: CASSTQLAGGRADTQYF. The CDR3 DNA reads TGTGCCAGCAGCACCCAACTAGCGGGGGGGCGGGCAGATACGCAGTATTTT.

This clonotype was observed many times. The chain employs TRBV29-1 and TRBJ1-2; D gene uncertain. Trimming cost V 4 bases and J 2 bases, with 5 bases left between them. CDR3 length equals 11 residues. The V gene's germline CDR1 is SQVTM and CDR2 ANQGSEA. This chain's CDR3 is CSVGNNYGYTF. The CDR3 nucleotides read TGCAGCGTTGGAAACAACTATGGCTACACCTTC.

The sample holds many counts of this clonotype. The chain links TRBV12-3 or TRBV12-4 to TRBJ1-1; a possible D gene is TRBD1 (5 bases). The CDR3 has 14 amino acids. Trimming removed 6 bases from V and 2 bases from J, with 13 bases in between. The CDR3 protein is CASRGAGTNTEAFF. CDR3 coding DNA: TGTGCCAGCAGAGGGGCAGGGACCAACACTGAAGCTTTCTTT.

In this sample, this clonotype turned up many times. V usage is TRBV28 and J usage is TRBJ2-5, with D possibly being TRBD2 (6 bases). Germline CDR1 reads MDHEN; CDR2 reads SYDVKM. This CDR3 is 18 amino acids long. V lost 3 bases, J lost 2 bases, and 22 bases lay in between. CDR3 DNA: TGTGCCAGCAGTTTGTTCCCGCGGGGCAGGAGCACTCAAGAGACCCAGTACTTC. It yields the protein CASSLFPRGRSTQETQYF.

This clonotype was detected only a few times. The chain uses TRBV20-1 and TRBJ2-7, with a weak D call TRBD1 (6 bases). The closer fit of TRBJ2-5 to the DNA end suggests the J call may be wrong. The CDR3 totals 12 residues. The germline V gene has CDR1 DFQATT and CDR2 SNEGSKA (reference sequence). Here the CDR3 DNA reads TGCAGTGCTCCGGGACAACCGGGGACCCAGTACTTC. Translation gives CSAPGQPGTQYF.

V gene TRBV5-1 combines with J gene TRBJ2-1; D is unresolved. From germline, CDR1 is SGHRS and CDR2 YFSETQ. V was cut by 0 bases and J by 6 bases, with 10 bases left in between. The CDR3 loop spans 14 amino acids. This chain's CDR3 is CASSLGATPNEQFF. DNA for the CDR3: TGCGCCAGCAGCTTGGGGGCCACCCCCAATGAGCAGTTCTTC.

This clonotype was seen at least ten times. The chain uses TRBV6-1 and TRBJ2-7, with D unresolved. The V gene's germline CDR1 is MNHNS and CDR2 SASEGT. There are 15 residues in the CDR3. Trimming took off 3 bases at V and 2 bases at J, with 14 bases between the two ends. The CDR3 here is CASSDLKTHTYEQYF. The CDR3 nucleotides read TGTGCCAGCAGTGACCTCAAGACACACACCTACGAGCAGTACTTC.

About this clonotype: A much more abundant neighbour one base away suggests this may be a read error. The V and J genes are TRBV9 and TRBJ2-5, with 7 bases aligning to TRBD1. The DNA end lines up better with TRBJ2-7; the J call may be wrong. Germline V gene data show CDR1 as SGDLS and CDR2 as YYNGEE. CDR3 size: 14 residues. The CDR3 nucleotides are TGTGCCAGCAGCGTCGGACAGGCGGCCTACGAGCAGTACTTC. Amino acid sequence: CASSVGQAAYEQYF.

This clonotype occurred many times. V gene TRBV15 combines with J gene TRBJ2-7, with D hard to call. The CDR3 contains 14 residues. Germline CDR1 LNHNV, CDR2 YYDKDF (reference sequence). Trimming took 3 bases from V and 5 from J, leaving 14 bases between them. In DNA, the CDR3 is TGTGCCACCAGCAGTGTGGGGAATGTGAACGAGCAGTACTTC. Residues: CATSSVGNVNEQYF.

The rearrangement uses TRBV12-3 or TRBV12-4 and TRBJ1-2; TRBD1 might be the D (5 bases). The CDR3 runs to 14 residues. The ends were cut back, 5 bases at V and 7 bases at J, with 17 bases in the middle. The CDR3 reads CASSDAGVPLGYTF. CDR3 DNA: TGTGCCAGCAGTGACGCGGGGGTTCCCCTTGGCTACACCTTC.

Points on this clonotype: A much larger clone differs from this one at a single base, so this may be a read error. CDR3 region: CTSSDRPETQYF. CDR3 DNA: TGTACCAGCAGTGACAGACCGGAGACCCAGTACTTC. V gene TRBV2 combines with J gene TRBJ2-4; a possible D gene is TRBD1 (5 bases). Gene TRBJ2-5 matches the end of the DNA better, so the J call may be wrong. CDR1 and CDR2 from the germline V gene are SNHLY and FYNNEI. The length of the CDR3 is 12 residues.

Ten or more counts support this clonotype. The CDR3 loop reads CASSLAQGSDTQYF. CDR3 nucleotide sequence: TGCGCCAGCAGCTTGGCTCAGGGGTCAGATACGCAGTATTTT. This chain joins TRBV5-1 and TRBJ2-3, with D possibly TRBD1 on 6 matching bases. V was pared by 0 bases and J by 4 bases, with 9 bases between. The CDR3 is 14 residues long. Germline V gene lookup returns CDR1 SGHRS and CDR2 YFSETQ.

This clonotype was seen a few times. The genes are TRBV10-3 and TRBJ2-2; 7 bases align to TRBD1. CDR3 size: 14 residues. From germline, CDR1 is ENHRY and CDR2 SYGVKD. Losses at the gene ends were 8 bases for V and 4 bases for J; bases not matched to a gene: 7. The DNA for the CDR3 is TGTGCCATCCGCCCACAGGGGACCACCGGGGAGCTGTTTTTT. Translated, it gives CAIRPQGTTGELFF.

The chain employs TRBV4-3 and TRBJ2-1; D is possibly TRBD2 (6 bases). The CDR3 length is 15 residues. V was clipped by 0 bases and J by 6 bases, with 12 bases between them. Per the germline V gene, CDR1 is LGHNA and CDR2 is YSLEER. CDR3 in amino acids: CASSQDGSLINEQFF. CDR3 DNA: TGCGCCAGCAGCCAAGACGGGAGTTTAATCAATGAGCAGTTCTTC.

The chain combines TRBV20-1 with TRBJ2-5; D might be TRBD1 (6 bases). Trimming removed 3 bases at V and 5 bases at J, with 10 bases between. The CDR3 length is 12 residues. Germline CDR1 and CDR2: DFQATT and SNEGSKA (reference sequence). The CDR3 is CSASAGDETQYF. CDR3 DNA sequence: TGCAGTGCTAGTGCAGGGGATGAGACCCAGTACTTC.

This clonotype has just one count. V is TRBV27 and J is TRBJ1-2, with D maybe TRBD1 (6 bases). The germline CDR1 and CDR2 sequences are MNHEY and SMNVEV (reference sequence). V shed 2 bases and J shed 3 bases, with 19 bases lying between them. This CDR3 has 17 residues. The CDR3 spells CASSLIGRQGIDYGYTF. CDR3 coding DNA: TGTGCCAGCAGTTTAATCGGGCGGCAGGGGATTGACTATGGCTACACCTTC.